A single T cell receptor beta chain is shown here with its context. Its antigen remains unidentified. Base quality data are lacking; no much larger clone is found one base away. This entry belongs to a study of blood T cell repertoires in COVID-19 (dated by TCRdb to about 2020). For the wider study: The collaborator samples originated in the United States, Italy and Spain and spanned the acute and convalescent phases of COVID-19. The material from the prospective study consisted of cDNA or gDNA derived from T cells, B-cell-depleted T cells, or PBMCs. HLA class I and class II types, where available, came from metadata supplied by the sample provider rather than from assay-based typing. Subjects who had been exposed to COVID-19, were actively infected with it, or had recovered from it provided the deeply sampled blood TCRbeta repertoires that made up the dataset. Samples came from the ongoing ImmuneRACE study (first 160 participants) plus 1,254 subjects from 6 global collaborators. The repertoires were made available in a free public database intended to serve as a resource for research on the immune response to SARS-CoV-2. Nearly every sample came with metadata listing a de-identified subject ID, COVID-19 status, age in years and sex.

Clipping removes 5 bases from V and 2 bases from J, with 17 as the unmatched junction base count. Measured from the cysteine to the phenylalanine, the CDR3 is 18 residues long. Only the CDR3 DNA stays, 54 bases, in frame from base 1. CDR1 and CDR2 are read off the germline V gene (reference sequence) as MNHEY and SMNVEV. General findings and caveats noted by the study authors: Clinical and demographic metadata were provided uncurated, with the amount varying by source and participant.

One collaborating source in Seattle enrolled patients during active infection and followed them longitudinally through the course of disease. Each collaborating institution followed its own protocols to collect whole blood in K2EDTA tubes. Collaborator samples were shipped for TCRbeta analysis as frozen whole blood, isolated PBMCs, or DNA extracted from either sample type. TCRbeta CDR3 regions were amplified from genomic DNA using the immunoSEQ Assay, a bias-controlled multiplex PCR. On the authors' methods: Within the assay, amplification of reference gene primers was used to estimate how many nucleated cells each sample contained. To quantify the absolute abundance of each unique TCRbeta CDR3 rearrangement, sequence reads were collapsed and filtered. For each sample, productive Simpson clonality was calculated as the square root of Simpson's diversity index over productive rearrangements. TCRdb's version of the immuneACCESS table is confined to in-frame rearrangements and falls short of the full clone set. An unresolved V gene accounts for under half of the shortfall where checked; the remainder is of unknown origin. That table furnishes V, J and clone size, whereas the DNA furnished D and trimming. Present in this sample are 250,000 to 300,000 clones, more than 80% of which were seen just once. The leading ten clones occupy approximately 6% of the sample.

The rearranged chain carries TRBV27 and TRBJ1-1; 7 junctional bases match TRBD1. The material sequenced was peripheral blood. The origin of this receptor is a woman in her forties or fifties with COVID-19, enrolled during active disease. Here the CDR3 is given as CASSPTYGPWDSNTEAFF. In nucleotides, the sequence is TGTGCCAGCAGTCCCACCTATGGCCCATGGGACAGCAACACTGAAGCTTTCTTT.